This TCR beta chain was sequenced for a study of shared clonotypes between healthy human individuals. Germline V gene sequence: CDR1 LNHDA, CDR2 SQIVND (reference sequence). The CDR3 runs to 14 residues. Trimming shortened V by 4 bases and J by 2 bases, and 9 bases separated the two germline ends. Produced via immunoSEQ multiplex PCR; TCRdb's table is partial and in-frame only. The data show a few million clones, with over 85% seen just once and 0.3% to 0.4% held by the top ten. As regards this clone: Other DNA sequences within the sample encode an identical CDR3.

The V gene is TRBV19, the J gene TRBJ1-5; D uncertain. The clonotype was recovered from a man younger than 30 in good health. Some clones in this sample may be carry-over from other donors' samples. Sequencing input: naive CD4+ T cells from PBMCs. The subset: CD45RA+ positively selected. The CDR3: CASSTSGGNQPQHF. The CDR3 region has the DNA TGTGCCAGTAGTACGTCAGGTGGCAATCAGCCCCAGCATTTT.